Following are 3 T cell receptor beta chains from one sample sequenced in a study of Ad26.COV2.S vaccination and SARS-CoV-2 variants. The protocol was immunoSEQ multiplex PCR, while the TCRdb copy is restricted to in-frame clones and leaves out a portion. This sample carries 300,000 to 400,000 clones, approximately 86% of them seen once, and the ten largest clones take 9.5% to 12%. This sample's treatment: some 20 received Ad26.COV2.S at low or high dose, single or two shots; roughly five received placebo; per-sample allocation not given. Repertoires come from day 63 after the first vaccine or placebo injection. Sequenced material: peripheral blood, taken in a trial of Ad26.COV2.S vaccine versus placebo. All receptors come from a person between 18 and 65 years old who received the Ad26.COV2.S COVID-19 vaccine or a placebo.

The chain uses TRBV7-9 and TRBJ2-1; the D gene could be TRBD1 or TRBD2 (5 bases each). The germline V gene has CDR1 SEHNR and CDR2 FQNEAQ (reference sequence). The germline V and J ends were trimmed by 11 bases and 8 bases, with 16 bases remaining between them. This CDR3 is 12 amino acids long. DNA for the CDR3: TGTGCCGGGGGATTTGAGGACCATGAGCAGTTCTTC. Translated, it gives CAGGFEDHEQFF.

The chain employs TRBV6-2 or TRBV6-3 and TRBJ2-2; D remains unclear. Trimming took 4 bases from V and 1 from J, leaving 7 bases between them. The CDR3 contains 14 residues. Germline lookup yields CDR1 MNHEY and CDR2 SVGEGT. CDR3 nucleotide sequence: TGTGCCAGCAGTTGGGTACTGAACACCGGGGAGCTGTTTTTT. This translates into CASSWVLNTGELFF.

As DNA, the CDR3 is TGTGCCAGCAGCCTTCCGGACAGAAGCGAGCAGTTCTTC. Its translation is CASSLPDRSEQFF. V gene TRBV12-3 or TRBV12-4 combines with J gene TRBJ2-1; D perhaps matches TRBD1 (6 bases). CDR3 length equals 13 residues. With 6 bases removed from V and 10 bases from J, the gap between germline ends came to 16 bases.